This TCR beta chain was documented in a study of T-cell reconstitution after alpha-beta-depleted transplantation in children. Overall study results and limits: Reportedly, only several hundred clones from non-depleted graft cells drove alpha-beta T-cell counts at about two months. Fresh T-cell production supplied most of the T-cell counts and diversity seen one year after transplant. Some patients showed high day-60 TCRbeta diversity, which derived from surviving recipient T cells and thymic progenitors.

Deletions cut 6 bases from V and 2 bases from J, with 9 bases between. The CDR3 loop spans 13 amino acids. This clonotype was counted ten times or more. What it binds is unknown. Unique molecular identifiers featured in how the TCRbeta library was prepared. TCRdb analysed the PCR reads with MiXCR anew, one entry per CDR3 protein. The top ten hold 8% to 11% of the sample, which has approximately 110,000 distinct CDR3 sequences, roughly 24% seen once. The gene calls are TRBV12-3 or TRBV12-4 and TRBJ2-3; D perhaps matches TRBD2 (6 bases). Source: PBMCs, mostly from graft donor cells, taken 180 days after TCRalphabeta/CD19-depleted stem cell transplant. The source is a male patient between 2 and 15 years old who had a stem cell transplant for chronic granulomatous disease, so the T cells may come from the graft donor. The CDR3 is CASSRLVTDTQYF. The DNA of the CDR3 is TGTGCCAGCAGCAGACTAGTCACAGATACGCAGTATTTT.